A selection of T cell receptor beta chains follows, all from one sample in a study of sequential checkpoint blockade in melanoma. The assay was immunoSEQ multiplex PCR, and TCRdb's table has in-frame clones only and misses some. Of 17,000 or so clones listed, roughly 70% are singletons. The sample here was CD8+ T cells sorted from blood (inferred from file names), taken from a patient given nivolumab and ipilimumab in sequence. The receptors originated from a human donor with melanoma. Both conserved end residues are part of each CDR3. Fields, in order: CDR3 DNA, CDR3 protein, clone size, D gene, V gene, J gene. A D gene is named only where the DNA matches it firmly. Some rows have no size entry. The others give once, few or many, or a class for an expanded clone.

CDR3 DNA: TGTGCCAGCACGAGACCCTTCTCGGCCGGGTCCTACGAGCAGTACTTC
CDR3 protein: CASTRPFSAGSYEQYF
clone size: few
D gene: -
V gene: TRBV14
J gene: TRBJ2-7

CDR3 DNA: TGCGCCAGCAGCCAAGAGGGAGGTGAAGAGACCCAGTACTTC
CDR3 protein: CASSQEGGEETQYF
clone size: few
D gene: -
V gene: TRBV4-3
J gene: TRBJ2-5

CDR3 DNA: TGTGCCAGTAGGTGGGCCGAGGAAGCTTTCTTT
CDR3 protein: CASRWAEEAFF
clone size: few
D gene: -
V gene: TRBV19
J gene: TRBJ1-1

CDR3 DNA: TGCGCCAGCAGCCAAGGAGGAGCGGGAGGGCGAGAGACCCAGTACTTC
CDR3 protein: CASSQGGAGGRETQYF
clone size: -
D gene: TRBD2
V gene: TRBV4-1
J gene: TRBJ2-5

CDR3 DNA: TGTGCCAGCAGCCCATACGATAGTCCCACTGAAGCTTTCTTT
CDR3 protein: CASSPYDSPTEAFF
clone size: -
D gene: -
V gene: TRBV9
J gene: TRBJ1-1

CDR3 DNA: TGTGCCAGCAGCTTACCAGGACAGAGCTACGAGCAGTACTTC
CDR3 protein: CASSLPGQSYEQYF
clone size: -
D gene: -
V gene: TRBV11-3
J gene: TRBJ2-7

CDR3 DNA: TGTGCCAGCAGCTCATGGGACTGGGAAAACATTCAGTACTTC
CDR3 protein: CASSSWDWENIQYF
clone size: -
D gene: -
V gene: TRBV11-3
J gene: TRBJ2-4

CDR3 DNA: TGTGCCAGCAGCTTAAGCCAGGGCTCCTACAATGAGCAGTTCTTC
CDR3 protein: CASSLSQGSYNEQFF
clone size: -
D gene: -
V gene: TRBV11-2
J gene: TRBJ2-1

CDR3 DNA: TGTGCCAGCAGCGTAGAGGCGATTGGAGGGGGCTACACCTTC
CDR3 protein: CASSVEAIGGGYTF
clone size: -
D gene: -
V gene: TRBV9
J gene: TRBJ1-2

CDR3 DNA: TGCGCCAGCAGCCTCTGGGGGACAGGCCTCTATGGCTACACCTTC
CDR3 protein: CASSLWGTGLYGYTF
clone size: once
D gene: TRBD1
V gene: TRBV10-2
J gene: TRBJ1-2